This T cell receptor beta chain comes out of a study of shared clonotypes between healthy human individuals (TCRdb year 2020). Study-level background: A few men and a couple of women, aged 18 to 49 years, made up the cohort. For each donor, three plates each were used for CD4 naive and CD4 memory, two plates were used for CD8 naive, and one plate was used for CD8 memory. Per donor, leukapheresis produced somewhere between about 0.8 and 9.5 billion PBMCs. To increase sequencing depth and limit assay-specific biases, TCR repertoire library preparation and sequencing were carried out by different laboratories using diverse techniques. To estimate repertoire size and how much clonotypes are shared between individuals, the study performed deep sequencing of blood TCR repertoires from a few healthy adults. Overall study outcomes, separate from this receptor: Clonotypes shared by all four sorted-subset donors showed higher generation probabilities than non-shared clonotypes. Pairwise subsampling indicated that sequencing depth was expected to affect the degree of clonotype sharing among donors. Because the study included only a small number of donors, the genetic and exposure-history diversity represented was limited. Larger estimated clonotype richness was generally found for naive subsets than for memory subsets. Incomplete sequencing was indicated by rarefaction of sorted-subset datasets, despite the large sequencing depth. Across four donors, approximately 5% of naive CD4, approximately 3.6% of naive CD8, about 2.3% of memory CD4, and under 0.45% of memory CD8 clonotypes were shared. Sampling was limited to blood, and TCR repertoires in tissue likely differ from TCR repertoires in blood.

CD8 naive samples were obtained by positive selection for CCR7 among CD45RO-negative cells, yielding a CD45RA+CCR7+ population from which TemRA cells were excluded. The donors were healthy, HIV-negative adults with no recently reported acute infections or vaccinations. All donors were Caucasian adults living in Nashville, Tennessee, USA. After blood collection by leukapheresis, PBMCs were isolated using Ficoll-Histopaque density gradient centrifugation and then cryopreserved in the vapor phase of liquid nitrogen. Analytical flow cytometry was used to check the purity and quantity of every magnetically sorted T cell population. From each sorted fraction, genomic DNA was isolated and quantified by UV absorbance on a Nanodrop 2000c. Details on this clone: Its antigen remains undetermined. Base qualities are not at hand, and no much larger clone is one base apart.

Including the terminal cysteine and phenylalanine, the CDR3 comprises 13 residues. Of the read, only the CDR3 DNA is kept; its 39 bases are in frame from base 1. V is shortened by 5 bases, J by 3 bases, and the region joining them spans 11 bases. From a lookup of the germline V gene, CDR1 and CDR2 are SGHTA and FQGNSA. Using the deep immunoSEQ assay, TCR CDR3 regions were amplified from genomic DNA by multiplex PCR. Extracted genomic DNA from each cell subset was spread evenly across all wells of several immunoSEQ 96-well plates, with each plate serving as a replicate. For sorted subsets, around 200 ng genomic DNA, equal to tens of thousands of T cell genomes, was loaded into each replicate PCR. Purified libraries were measured with a Qubit 3.0 fluorometer, size-checked on a Bioanalyzer 2100, and measured again with the KAPA Library Quantification kit. Each immunoSEQ 96-well plate was sequenced on its own single-read 150-cycle Illumina NextSeq 550 flow cell. The study's own analysis went as follows. Because the immunoSEQ output held only junctional sequences and lacked quality scores, the filtering could not match the filtering applied to full-length reads. Sequences were annotated with PyIR, a Python wrapper for IgBLAST v1.9, using IMGT germline references to assign V/J genes and CDR3. Reads with weak V/J assignments (E-value above 1e-6), missing CDR3, stop codons, out-of-frame junctions, or ambiguous translated residues were removed. V3J clonotypes were defined as sequences sharing an identical inferred V gene, J gene, and CDR3 amino acid sequence. The percentage overlap between two repertoires was calculated by dividing the number of shared unique clonotypes by the size of the smaller repertoire. Three approaches were used to assess repertoire richness: RTK rarefaction, the Chao1 estimator, and Recon v2.1 estimates of unobserved clonotypes. For all TCRbeta clonotypes obtained by the gDNA method from a few donors, generation probabilities were computed with OLGA. In TCRdb, the immuneACCESS table is reduced to in-frame sequences with V and J assigned. These tables do not hold every clone; where another copy was compared, an unresolved V gene accounts for under half, and the others remain unexplained. Clone size and V and J calls were adopted from that table, with D and trimming inferred from the DNA. This sample has about 2.2 million clones in its table, and around 93% of those were observed once. 1.5% to 2% of the sample lies in the top ten.

The clonotype was recovered from a young man in good health. Some clones in this sample may be carry-over from other donors' samples. The sequenced material came from naive CD8+ T cells from PBMCs. The cell subset or site label corresponds to: CD45RA+CCR7+. The rearrangement joined TRBV7-2 to TRBJ2-7; TRBD2 is a possible D gene, resting on 5 matching bases. The CDR3 reads CASSPLANYEQYF. The DNA sequence is as follows: TGTGCCAGCAGCCCCCTAGCTAACTACGAGCAGTACTTC.